This T cell receptor beta chain appears in the sequencing data of a study of T-cell reconstitution after alpha-beta-depleted transplantation in children. This clonotype was found many times. The antigen is not known. This CDR3 comprises 13 residues. Between the trimmed V and J ends, which lost 7 bases and 3 bases, there was a span of 12 bases. CDR1 is MNHEY, CDR2 SMNVEV, per germline (reference sequence). Preparing the TCRbeta library involved the use of unique molecular identifiers. One entry per CDR3 protein, called by TCRdb with MiXCR from the PCR reads. The sample carries some 300,000 distinct CDR3 sequences, roughly 7.8% recorded once. General study results and limits: The origin of high day-60 TCRbeta diversity in some patients lay in surviving recipient T cells and thymic progenitors. T-cell counts and diversity were attributed mostly to newly produced T cells one year after transplant. After transplant, at about two months, alpha-beta T cells were reportedly derived from several hundred expanded graft clones.

The chain carries TRBV27 and TRBJ1-1; D unclear. This TCR came from a female patient aged 2-10 years who had a stem cell transplant for Fanconi anemia, so the T cells may come from the graft donor. The sample in question was peripheral blood, obtained 360 days after TCRalphabeta/CD19-depleted stem cell transplant. This CDR3 reads CASKTGRDTEAFF. The CDR3 nucleotides are TGTGCCAGCAAAACTGGTAGGGACACTGAAGCTTTCTTT.